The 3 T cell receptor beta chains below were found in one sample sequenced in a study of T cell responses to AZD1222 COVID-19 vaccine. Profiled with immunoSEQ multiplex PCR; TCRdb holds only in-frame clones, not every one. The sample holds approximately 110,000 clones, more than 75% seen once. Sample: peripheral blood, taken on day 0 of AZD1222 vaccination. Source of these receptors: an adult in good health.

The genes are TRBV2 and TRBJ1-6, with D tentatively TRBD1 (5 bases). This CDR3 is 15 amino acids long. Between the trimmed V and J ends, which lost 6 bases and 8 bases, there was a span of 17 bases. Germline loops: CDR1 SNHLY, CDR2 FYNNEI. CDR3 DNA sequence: TGTGCCAGCAGAACCAACTTGGGGGGGTATTCACCCCTCCACTTT. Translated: CASRTNLGGYSPLHF.

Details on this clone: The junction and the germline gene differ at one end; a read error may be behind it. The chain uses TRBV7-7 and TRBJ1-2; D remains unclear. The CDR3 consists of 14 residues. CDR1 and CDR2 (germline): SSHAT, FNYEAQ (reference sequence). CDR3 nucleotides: TGTGCTAGCAGCCCGGTTACCGTGGGCTATGGCTACACCTTC. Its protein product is CASSPVTVGYGYTF. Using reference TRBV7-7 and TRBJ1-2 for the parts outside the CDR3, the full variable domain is GAGVSQSPRYKVTKRGQDVTLRCDPISSHATLYWYQQALGQGPEFLTYFNYEAQPDKSGLPSDRFSAERPEGSISTLTIQRTEQRDSAMYRCASSPVTVGYGYTFGSGTRLTVV.

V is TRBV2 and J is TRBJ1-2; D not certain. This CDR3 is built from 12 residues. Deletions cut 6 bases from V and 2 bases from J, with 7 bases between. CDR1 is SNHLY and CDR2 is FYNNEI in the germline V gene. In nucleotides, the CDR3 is TGTGCCAGCAGGGAGCAAAACTATGGCTACACCTTC. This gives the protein CASREQNYGYTF.